This record covers a single TCR beta chain. The data are from a study of radiotherapy plus CTLA-4 blockade in lung cancer. Overall study: Disease control reached 31%, with objective responses in 15% to 20%.

This CDR3 comprises 15 residues. V was pared by 3 bases and J by 0 bases, with 2 bases of the junction left unmatched. In germline, CDR1 is MGHDK, CDR2 SYGVNS. The method was immunoSEQ multiplex PCR; TCRdb's version includes in-frame clones alone and lacks a portion of them. Of tens of thousands of clones in the sample, around 76% were seen once. This chain joins TRBV25-1 and TRBJ2-5; 9 nucleotides line up with TRBD2. This sequence was found in a human donor with non-small cell lung cancer who had a partial response to radiotherapy plus ipilimumab. Some clones in this sample may be carry-over from other donors' samples. The material sequenced was peripheral blood, taken from a patient treated with radiotherapy plus ipilimumab. The CDR3 sequence: CASSDLAGYQETQYF. The CDR3 bases are TGTGCCAGCAGTGATCTAGCGGGGTACCAAGAGACCCAGTACTTC.